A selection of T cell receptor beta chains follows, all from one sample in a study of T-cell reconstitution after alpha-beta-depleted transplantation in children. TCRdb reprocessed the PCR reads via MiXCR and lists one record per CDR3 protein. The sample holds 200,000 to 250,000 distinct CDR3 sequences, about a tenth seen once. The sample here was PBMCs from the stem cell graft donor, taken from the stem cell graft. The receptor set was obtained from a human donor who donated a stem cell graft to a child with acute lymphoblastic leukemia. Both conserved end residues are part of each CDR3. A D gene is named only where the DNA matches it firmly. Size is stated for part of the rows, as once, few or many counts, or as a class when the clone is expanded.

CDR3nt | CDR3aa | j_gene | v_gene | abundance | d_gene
TGTGCCAGCATTCCGGGACAGGGGGAAAGTGGCTACACCTTC | CASIPGQGESGYTF | TRBJ1-2 | TRBV6-1 | few | TRBD1
TGTGCCAGCAGTTACGGGGGATTAGAGGGCTACACCTTC | CASSYGGLEGYTF | TRBJ1-2 | TRBV6-5 | many | NA
TGTGCCAGCTCACCTAAAGGACAGTCGTCTGGAAACACCATATATTTT | CASSPKGQSSGNTIYF | TRBJ1-3 | TRBV18 | few | NA
TGTGCCAGCAGCGGAAGCCAGGGGGCCTTGAACACTGAAGCTTTCTTT | CASSGSQGALNTEAFF | TRBJ1-1 | TRBV9 | few | TRBD1
TGCGCCAGCAGTGAGTCTTGGGACAGGGGCTTCGATGAGCAGTTCTTC | CASSESWDRGFDEQFF | TRBJ2-1 | TRBV10-1 | many | TRBD1
TGTGCCAGCAGGGATCAGGGGGCTCCCACTGAAGCTTTCTTT | CASRDQGAPTEAFF | TRBJ1-1 | TRBV7-9 | NA | TRBD1
TGCGCCAGCAGCAGAGGGACAGCCCAAGAGACCCAGTACTTC | CASSRGTAQETQYF | TRBJ2-5 | TRBV5-1 | NA | TRBD1
TGTGCCACCAGCGAGGGACAGCTCATGAACACTGAAGCTTTCTTT | CATSEGQLMNTEAFF | TRBJ1-1 | TRBV24-1 | few | TRBD1
TGTGCCAGCCGCCGGGTAGGGACTAGCACAGATACGCAGTATTTT | CASRRVGTSTDTQYF | TRBJ2-3 | TRBV9 | many | NA
TGCAGTGCTAGGCCTCTTAGCAATGAGCAGTTCTTC | CSARPLSNEQFF | TRBJ2-1 | TRBV20-1 | many | NA
TGTGCCAGCAGCTTAGATCGGCGGAGCGGGGGGAACACCGGGGAGCTGTTTTTT | CASSLDRRSGGNTGELFF | TRBJ2-2 | TRBV11-2 | NA | TRBD2
TGTGCCAGCAGTAACTGGGACAGTTTATCTAACTATGGCTACACCTTC | CASSNWDSLSNYGYTF | TRBJ1-2 | TRBV27 | many | TRBD1
TGTGCCATCGTTATAACAGGGGATGGTTACAATGAGCAGTTCTTC | CAIVITGDGYNEQFF | TRBJ2-1 | TRBV10-3 | many | TRBD1
TGCAGCGTCCCCACGGGGGAGACCCAGTACTTC | CSVPTGETQYF | TRBJ2-5 | TRBV29-1 | many | NA
TGCGCCAGCACTATGGGGATCACTGTCTCCTACAATGAGCAGTTCTTC | CASTMGITVSYNEQFF | TRBJ2-1 | TRBV5-1 | NA | NA
TGCAGTGCTAGCTTGGAGACCCAGTACTTC | CSASLETQYF | TRBJ2-5 | TRBV20-1 | many | NA
TGTGCCAGCAACAACGGAGGGCAGGATCAGCCCCAGCATTTT | CASNNGGQDQPQHF | TRBJ1-5 | TRBV6-1 | NA | NA
TGCGCCAGCACCAAAGACGGGAGCAGCAATCAGCCCCAGCATTTT | CASTKDGSSNQPQHF | TRBJ1-5 | TRBV5-1 | few | NA
TGCAGCGTTGAAAAAGAGGGGGAGGTGGAGACCCAGTACTTC | CSVEKEGEVETQYF | TRBJ2-5 | TRBV29-1 | many | NA
TGCGCCAGCAGCTTGGGCGGGACAGGCACTGGAAACACCATATATTTT | CASSLGGTGTGNTIYF | TRBJ1-3 | TRBV5-1 | NA | TRBD1
TGCAGCGTTGTCTTCCTAGCGGGCTACAATGAGCAGTTCTTC | CSVVFLAGYNEQFF | TRBJ2-1 | TRBV29-1 | many | TRBD2
TGTGCCAGCTCCCCGCCGGGACAGGCCCCATATACGCAGTATTTT | CASSPPGQAPYTQYF | TRBJ2-3 | TRBV18 | few | TRBD1
TGTGCCAGCAGCGAAGACAGGGCCCGCACCGTTACGCAGTATTTT | CASSEDRARTVTQYF | TRBJ2-3 | TRBV7-7 | few | TRBD1
TGTGCCAGCAGCTTGGGCGGCGAACGGAATCAGCCCCAGCATTTT | CASSLGGERNQPQHF | TRBJ1-5 | TRBV7-6 | few | NA
TGTGCCAGCAGTTTCGAGAGTCGACTGACGAACACTGAAGCTTTCTTT | CASSFESRLTNTEAFF | TRBJ1-1 | TRBV27 | few | NA
TGTGCCAGCAGCAGGGGCGCGAACACTGAAGCTTTCTTT | CASSRGANTEAFF | TRBJ1-1 | TRBV12-3/TRBV12-4 | few | NA
TGTGCCAGCAGTCCCGGGACAGGGTTTCATCCTAATGAAAAACTGTTTTTT | CASSPGTGFHPNEKLFF | TRBJ1-4 | TRBV27 | many | TRBD1
TGTGCCAGCAGCACAGAGGCATCCCGCACAGATACGCAGTATTTT | CASSTEASRTDTQYF | TRBJ2-3 | TRBV5-5 | few | NA
TGCGCCAGCAGTGATGACAAGCCGAGAGAGCAGTACTTC | CASSDDKPREQYF | TRBJ2-7 | TRBV10-2 | many | NA
TGTGCCAGCAGCTTAGGGGCACAGGCGGGAGGTGAGGCTTTCTTT | CASSLGAQAGGEAFF | TRBJ1-1 | TRBV7-2 | many | NA
TGTGCCAGCAGCCGAGACGTGGGGGACCGGGTCGGTTACGAGCAGTACTTC | CASSRDVGDRVGYEQYF | TRBJ2-7 | TRBV7-2 | NA | NA
TGTGCCAGCAGTTTTTCCTTAGTCAGACAGGGACTCTATGGCTACACCTTC | CASSFSLVRQGLYGYTF | TRBJ1-2 | TRBV6-9 | many | TRBD1
TGTGCCAGCAGCTTCGGGGGACAGGGTGAAGCTTTCTTT | CASSFGGQGEAFF | TRBJ1-1 | TRBV14 | many | TRBD1
TGTGCCAGCAGCTCCTACACCGCCTCTGGGGCCAACGTCCTGACTTTC | CASSSYTASGANVLTF | TRBJ2-6 | TRBV7-6 | NA | NA